These T cell receptor beta chains were read from a single sample in a study of T cells in Graves' hyperthyroidism and ophthalmopathy. TCRdb called the multiplex PCR reads again in MiXCR, with one record for every CDR3 protein. The sample contains around 500,000 distinct CDR3 sequences, about 15% of which appear only once. The sequenced sample consisted of blood. The receptors come from a woman aged 30 to 39 with Graves' ophthalmopathy. Each CDR3 is given with its conserved first and last residue. The D gene is left open where the match is weak. Clone sizes are given selectively: once, few, many, or a class where the clone is expanded.

j_gene	v_gene	d_gene	abundance	CDR3nt	CDR3aa
TRBJ2-7	TRBV7-9	TRBD1	many	TGTGCCAGCAGCCCGTCCCGGGCACAGGGGAGTTTTGTAGGCGAGCAGTACTTC	CASSPSRAQGSFVGEQYF
TRBJ2-1	TRBV5-1	TRBD1	-	TGCGCCAGCAGCTTGGACAGGGGTGGCACCAATGAGCAGTTCTTC	CASSLDRGGTNEQFF
TRBJ2-5	TRBV13	TRBD1	-	TGTGCCAGCAGCTTAAAGACAGGGGGCTTCCAAGAGACCCAGTACTTC	CASSLKTGGFQETQYF
TRBJ2-2	TRBV7-3	-	few	TGTGCCAGCAGCCCGTTTGGGGCGGTACAGGGCGGGGAGCTGTTTTTT	CASSPFGAVQGGELFF
TRBJ2-5	TRBV28	TRBD1	many	TGTGCCAGCAGTTGGGGACAGGGGATGGGACAAGAGACCCAGTACTTC	CASSWGQGMGQETQYF
TRBJ2-1	TRBV18	-	many	TGTGCCAGCTCACCACCCCACGCAGGCCTGAATGAGCAGTTCTTC	CASSPPHAGLNEQFF
TRBJ2-2	TRBV7-2	TRBD2	few	TGTGCCAGCAGCTTAGACGGACTAGCGGTGAACACCGGGGAGCTGTTTTTT	CASSLDGLAVNTGELFF
TRBJ1-2	TRBV28	-	many	TGTGCCAGCAGTTTCCTGGTGTTTAAGGAGCGTAACTATGGCTACACCTTC	CASSFLVFKERNYGYTF
TRBJ2-7	TRBV29-1	-	many	TGCAGCGTCCTCCCCGGGACCGGAGGCCACGAGCAGTACTTC	CSVLPGTGGHEQYF
TRBJ2-1	TRBV2	-	many	TGTGCCAGCACGACATATTACAATGAGCAGTTCTTC	CASTTYYNEQFF
TRBJ1-2	TRBV6-2/TRBV6-3	-	-	TGTGCCAGCAGACGCGGGACTATAGGAGGGACTAACTATGGCTACACCTTC	CASRRGTIGGTNYGYTF
TRBJ2-7	TRBV6-5	-	many	TGTGCCAGCAGTTATAAGGGAGAGGGCTACGAGCAGTACTTC	CASSYKGEGYEQYF
TRBJ2-7	TRBV4-3	-	few	TGCGCCAGCAGGGACGGGCAGTACTTC	CASRDGQYF
TRBJ2-1	TRBV11-1	TRBD1	-	TGTGCCAGCAGCGCGGGACAGGGTGTCGATGAGCAGTTCTTC	CASSAGQGVDEQFF